Listed here is a single T cell receptor (beta chain). As yet, its antigen is unknown. The sample belongs to a study of T cells in Graves' hyperthyroidism and ophthalmopathy. Study results and caveats: Most thyroid clonotypes expanded above 0.001 appeared in blood too. Using 13 V-J features, a model discriminated ophthalmopathy from stable hyperthyroidism.

From RNA transcripts, TCR beta CDR3 regions were amplified. First-round RT-PCR with HTBI primers amplified the TCR CDR3 region. TCRdb re-derived calls from the multiplex PCR reads in MiXCR, one entry per CDR3 protein. The sample yields some 560,000 distinct CDR3 sequences, approximately 14% seen once. The trim removed 5 bases at V and 6 bases at J, leaving 14 bases unmatched. The V gene's germline CDR1 is SEHNR and CDR2 FQNEAQ (reference sequence). The CDR3 extends over 17 amino acids. Extraction of PBMCs used 8.5 to 10 ml of fresh peripheral blood. The sequenced sample was blood. This chain connects TRBV7-9 to TRBJ2-1, with 9 bases identical to TRBD1. This TCR came from a woman aged 40 to 55 with Graves' hyperthyroidism. CDR3 in amino acids: CASSISTGGYGSNEQFF. DNA for the CDR3: TGTGCCAGCAGCATATCCACAGGGGGCTATGGGAGCAATGAGCAGTTCTTC.